A selection of T cell receptor beta chains follows, all from one sample in a study of T cell responses to AZD1222 COVID-19 vaccine. Repertoires were generated with immunoSEQ multiplex PCR, while TCRdb's copy carries only in-frame clones and drops some. The sample lists more than 95,000 clones; approximately 88% were seen once. The sequencing used peripheral blood, collected on day 0 of AZD1222 vaccination. These TCRs come from an adult in good health. Each CDR3 is given with its conserved first and last residue. The D gene is left open where the match is weak. Clone size is stated in some rows and not others, as once, few, many or a class when expanded.

abundance: -; d_gene: -; j_gene: TRBJ2-5; v_gene: TRBV21-1; CDR3nt: TGTGCCACTGAGGGCGGCACCTACCAAGAGACCCAGTACTTC; CDR3aa: CATEGGTYQETQYF
abundance: medium-sized; d_gene: -; j_gene: TRBJ2-7; v_gene: TRBV11-2; CDR3nt: TGTGCCAGCAGCTTAGATCGAACGTTAAGCTCCTACGAGCAGTACTTC; CDR3aa: CASSLDRTLSSYEQYF
abundance: -; d_gene: TRBD1; j_gene: TRBJ1-5; v_gene: TRBV19; CDR3nt: TGTGCCAGTAGCGGACAGGGTGGCAATCAGCCCCAGCATTTT; CDR3aa: CASSGQGGNQPQHF
abundance: -; d_gene: TRBD1; j_gene: TRBJ2-6; v_gene: TRBV27; CDR3nt: TGTGCCAGCAGACTCAGGACAGGGGGCATAGGTGGGGCCAACGTCCTGACTTTC; CDR3aa: CASRLRTGGIGGANVLTF
abundance: -; d_gene: TRBD1; j_gene: TRBJ2-3; v_gene: TRBV29-1; CDR3nt: TGCAGCGTTTCGACAGGGGATTTTGCAGATACGCAGTATTTT; CDR3aa: CSVSTGDFADTQYF
abundance: -; d_gene: -; j_gene: TRBJ1-5; v_gene: TRBV13; CDR3nt: TGTGCCAGCAGCTCGAGGGGTAATCAGCCCCAGCATTTT; CDR3aa: CASSSRGNQPQHF
abundance: -; d_gene: -; j_gene: TRBJ1-6; v_gene: TRBV5-1; CDR3nt: TGCGCCAGCATGGATGGGCAGCTTTATAATTCACCCCTCCACTTT; CDR3aa: CASMDGQLYNSPLHF
abundance: -; d_gene: TRBD1; j_gene: TRBJ1-2; v_gene: TRBV3-1/TRBV3-2; CDR3nt: TGTGCCAGCAGCCAAGACGGGACAGGGGATGGCTACACCTTC; CDR3aa: CASSQDGTGDGYTF
abundance: -; d_gene: -; j_gene: TRBJ2-3; v_gene: TRBV5-4; CDR3nt: TGTGCCAGCAGCTTAAACACCCCCCCAGATACGCAGTATTTT; CDR3aa: CASSLNTPPDTQYF
abundance: -; d_gene: -; j_gene: TRBJ2-5; v_gene: TRBV10-3; CDR3nt: TGTGCCATCAATCCGGGCACTGTCCAAGAGACCCAGTACTTC; CDR3aa: CAINPGTVQETQYF
abundance: few; d_gene: -; j_gene: TRBJ2-7; v_gene: TRBV2; CDR3nt: TGTGCCACCGGACCTCAGGAGTCCTACGAGCAGTACTTC; CDR3aa: CATGPQESYEQYF
abundance: -; d_gene: -; j_gene: TRBJ2-1; v_gene: TRBV5-1; CDR3nt: TGCGCCAGCAGCTTGCGGGGACCGTACAATGAGCAGTTCTTC; CDR3aa: CASSLRGPYNEQFF
abundance: -; d_gene: TRBD1; j_gene: TRBJ1-5; v_gene: TRBV10-2; CDR3nt: TGCGCCAGCAGTGAACAGGGGGCTTCAGCCCAGCATTTT; CDR3aa: CASSEQGASAQHF
abundance: -; d_gene: TRBD2; j_gene: TRBJ2-1; v_gene: TRBV5-1; CDR3nt: TGCGCCAGCAGCTTGGGGTCTAGCGGGTTCGGTGAGCAGTTCTTC; CDR3aa: CASSLGSSGFGEQFF
abundance: -; d_gene: TRBD2; j_gene: TRBJ2-3; v_gene: TRBV3-1/TRBV3-2; CDR3nt: TGTGCCAGCAGCCACCGACTAGCGGGGTACACAGATACGCAGTATTTT; CDR3aa: CASSHRLAGYTDTQYF
abundance: -; d_gene: -; j_gene: TRBJ1-6; v_gene: TRBV3-1/TRBV3-2; CDR3nt: TGTGCCAGCAGCCAAGAACGGTCGGGGGCAGGCTATAATTCACCCCTCCACTTT; CDR3aa: CASSQERSGAGYNSPLHF
abundance: -; d_gene: -; j_gene: TRBJ2-5; v_gene: TRBV15; CDR3nt: TGTGCCACCAGCGGGGGACGGTTGTACCAAGAGACCCAGTACTTC; CDR3aa: CATSGGRLYQETQYF
abundance: -; d_gene: -; j_gene: TRBJ2-3; v_gene: TRBV11-2; CDR3nt: TGTGCCAGCAGCTTAGGGCTATTGGGTAGCACAGATACGCAGTATTTT; CDR3aa: CASSLGLLGSTDTQYF
abundance: -; d_gene: TRBD1; j_gene: TRBJ1-3; v_gene: TRBV5-1; CDR3nt: TGCGCCAGCAGCTGGGACAGTCTCGGAAACACCATATATTTT; CDR3aa: CASSWDSLGNTIYF
abundance: -; d_gene: -; j_gene: TRBJ1-2; v_gene: TRBV28; CDR3nt: TGTGCCAGTGAACCAGGGTCTAACTATGGCTACACCTTC; CDR3aa: CASEPGSNYGYTF
abundance: -; d_gene: -; j_gene: TRBJ1-1; v_gene: TRBV5-1; CDR3nt: TGCGCCAGCAGCTTGGATGTGGGAATGAACACTGAAGCTTTCTTT; CDR3aa: CASSLDVGMNTEAFF
abundance: -; d_gene: TRBD1; j_gene: TRBJ2-7; v_gene: TRBV7-9; CDR3nt: TGTGCCAGCAGCCCGGGACAGGGGACCTACGAGCAGTACTTC; CDR3aa: CASSPGQGTYEQYF